These T cell receptor beta chains were read from a single sample in a study of vaccination effects on CD4 cells after COVID-19. TCRdb keeps only in-frame clones here, not all; method: immunoSEQ multiplex PCR. This table has around 25,000 clones, roughly four fifths appearing once. Their specific antigens are unknown. The sequencing used CD4+ T cells from PBMCs cultured with SARS-CoV-2 spike peptides, collected before COVID-19 vaccination. All receptors come from a human donor who received a COVID-19 vaccine. CDR3s include the opening cysteine and the closing phenylalanine or tryptophan. D genes are given only for firm matches. Only some rows state a clone size, as once, few, many or a class for expanded clones.

TRBJ1-2,TRBV10-3,-,TRBD1,13,CAIHARDRDGYTF,TGTGCCATCCATGCCCGGGACAGGGACGGCTACACCTTC
TRBJ2-5,TRBV23-1,-,-,17,CASSQLPGAGYQETQYF,TGCGCCAGCAGTCAACTACCCGGTGCAGGGTACCAAGAGACCCAGTACTTC
TRBJ1-2,TRBV25-1,-,-,13,CASSALSNYGYTF,TGTGCCAGCAGTGCTCTTTCTAACTATGGCTACACCTTC
TRBJ2-4,TRBV9,-,TRBD1,14,CASSLRTGFDIQYF,TGTGCCAGCAGCCTAAGGACAGGTTTTGACATTCAGTACTTC
TRBJ2-2,TRBV11-3,-,TRBD1,15,CASSLVTGATGELFF,TGTGCCAGCAGCTTAGTTACAGGGGCCACCGGGGAGCTGTTTTTT
TRBJ1-2,TRBV29-1,-,TRBD1,14,CSVGSGQGNYGYTF,TGCAGCGTTGGGTCGGGACAGGGGAACTATGGCTACACCTTC
TRBJ2-3,TRBV6-5,-,-,15,CASRPQPDPSDTQYF,TGTGCCAGCAGACCCCAACCAGACCCATCGGATACGCAGTATTTT
TRBJ1-2,TRBV18,few,-,19,CASSAFDGQFLNPNYGYTF,TGTGCCAGCTCAGCCTTTGATGGACAGTTTCTTAACCCTAACTATGGCTACACCTTC
TRBJ1-6,TRBV3-1/TRBV3-2,few,-,16,CASSQEGGPYNSPLHF,TGTGCCAGCAGCCAAGAGGGAGGCCCCTATAATTCACCCCTCCACTTT
TRBJ2-2,TRBV19,-,-,16,CASRERWGANTGELFF,TGTGCCAGTAGGGAACGTTGGGGGGCGAACACCGGGGAGCTGTTTTTT
TRBJ1-6,TRBV6-5,few,TRBD1,13,CASRPGQFSPLHF,TGTGCCAGCAGACCGGGACAGTTTTCACCCCTCCACTTT
TRBJ2-1,TRBV11-2,-,TRBD2,12,CSSGASYNEQFF,TGTTCTAGCGGCGCAAGCTACAATGAGCAGTTCTTC
TRBJ1-3,TRBV2,few,-,14,CASSVEVESHTIYF,TGTGCCAGCAGTGTAGAGGTTGAATCACACACCATATATTTT
TRBJ2-5,TRBV30,once,-,14,CAWSSLSALQTQYF,TGTGCCTGGAGTTCCCTAAGCGCCCTGCAGACCCAGTACTTC
TRBJ1-2,TRBV7-9,-,-,15,CASSLGIAGAYGYTF,TGTGCCAGCAGCTTAGGGATTGCAGGGGCCTATGGCTACACCTTC
TRBJ2-3,TRBV5-4,-,TRBD2,16,CASSSLLLADTDTQYF,TGTGCCAGCAGCTCCCTCTTACTAGCGGATACAGATACGCAGTATTTT
TRBJ2-3,TRBV5-4,-,TRBD2,17,CASRPGLAGTSTDTQYF,TGTGCCAGCAGACCGGGACTAGCGGGGACAAGCACAGATACGCAGTATTTT
TRBJ2-3,TRBV15,once,TRBD2,16,CATSRGGGGFGDTQYF,TGTGCCACCAGCAGAGGGGGGGGTGGCTTCGGAGATACGCAGTATTTT
TRBJ1-1,TRBV18,-,-,13,CASSPDSGAEAFF,TGTGCCAGCTCACCAGACAGCGGGGCTGAAGCTTTCTTT
TRBJ1-2,TRBV6-5,-,TRBD1,14,CASSKSQGAYGYTF,TGTGCCAGCAGTAAATCACAGGGGGCATATGGCTACACCTTC
TRBJ2-3,TRBV5-1,-,-,15,CASRPSGTESDTQYF,TGCGCCAGCAGACCTTCCGGGACGGAGTCAGATACGCAGTATTTT
TRBJ2-3,TRBV5-1,-,TRBD2,17,CASSLAATSGGTDTQYF,TGCGCCAGCAGCTTGGCGGCCACTAGCGGGGGCACAGATACGCAGTATTTT
TRBJ2-2,TRBV5-1,once,-,14,CASSKGQTTGELFF,TGCGCCAGCAGCAAAGGACAGACCACCGGGGAGCTGTTTTTT
TRBJ2-1,TRBV19,-,TRBD2,14,CASSKTSGANEQFF,TGTGCCAGTAGCAAGACTAGCGGGGCCAATGAGCAGTTCTTC
TRBJ2-3,TRBV20-1,-,TRBD2,15,CSASIASGGADTQYF,TGCAGTGCTAGTATCGCTAGCGGGGGGGCAGATACGCAGTATTTT
TRBJ2-6,TRBV19,few,-,15,CATSHQPSGANVLTF,TGTGCCACCTCCCATCAGCCCTCTGGGGCCAACGTCCTGACTTTC
TRBJ2-5,TRBV7-8,-,TRBD2,15,CASSLPGTGGETQYF,TGTGCCAGCAGCTTACCAGGGACGGGAGGGGAGACCCAGTACTTC
TRBJ2-2,TRBV30,-,-,12,CAWSGRAGELFF,TGTGCCTGGAGTGGCAGGGCCGGGGAGCTGTTTTTT
TRBJ2-1,TRBV18,few,TRBD1,17,CASSPLDRAKGRDEQFF,TGTGCCAGCTCACCCCTAGACAGGGCAAAGGGACGCGATGAGCAGTTCTTC
TRBJ1-3,TRBV7-9,-,-,12,CASSPWGNTIYF,TGTGCCAGCAGCCCCTGGGGAAACACCATATATTTT
TRBJ2-3,TRBV7-9,once,TRBD2,12,CASRGGKHTQYF,TGTGCCAGCAGGGGGGGGAAGCATACGCAGTATTTT
TRBJ1-1,TRBV6-5,-,TRBD1,14,CASSWGTVNTEAFF,TGTGCCAGCAGTTGGGGGACAGTGAACACTGAAGCTTTCTTT
TRBJ1-3,TRBV9,-,-,15,CASEDGAGSGNTIYF,TGTGCCAGCGAAGATGGGGCTGGTTCGGGAAACACCATATATTTT
TRBJ1-2,TRBV29-1,-,-,11,CSVGGYYGYTF,TGCAGCGTTGGGGGGTACTATGGCTACACCTTC
TRBJ1-1,TRBV5-8,-,-,15,CASSLGLQGRTEAFF,TGTGCCAGCAGCTTGGGTCTGCAGGGAAGGACTGAAGCTTTCTTT
TRBJ1-5,TRBV6-1,-,TRBD1,15,CASSDGATGAQPQHF,TGTGCCAGCAGTGATGGGGCGACAGGGGCTCAGCCCCAGCATTTT
TRBJ1-2,TRBV12-3/TRBV12-4,-,-,13,CASSPGPNYGYTF,TGTGCCAGCAGCCCGGGGCCTAACTATGGCTACACCTTC
TRBJ1-1,TRBV10-2,-,TRBD1,14,CASSGTGGGTEAFF,TGCGCCAGCAGTGGGACAGGGGGGGGGACTGAAGCTTTCTTT
TRBJ1-3,TRBV3-1/TRBV3-2,-,-,14,CASSSTSSGNTIYF,TGTGCCAGCAGCTCCACGAGCTCTGGAAACACCATATATTTT
TRBJ2-7,TRBV3-1/TRBV3-2,-,-,15,CASSPTGGRAYEQYF,TGTGCCAGCAGTCCGACAGGCGGAAGGGCCTACGAGCAGTACTTC
TRBJ1-2,TRBV6-5,-,-,15,CASNDPNLGEWGYTF,TGTGCCAGCAACGACCCCAATCTGGGGGAGTGGGGCTACACCTTC
TRBJ1-5,TRBV18,-,-,14,CASSHGGGGQPQHF,TGTGCCAGCTCCCACGGAGGGGGAGGTCAGCCCCAGCATTTT
TRBJ2-1,TRBV6-2/TRBV6-3,few,TRBD2,15,CASSPWEAGYNEQFF,TGTGCCAGCAGTCCCTGGGAAGCGGGGTACAATGAGCAGTTCTTC
TRBJ1-3,TRBV6-1,once,-,17,CASSERWAGTSGNTIYF,TGTGCCAGCAGTGAACGGTGGGCAGGTACCTCTGGAAACACCATATATTTT
TRBJ2-5,TRBV6-5,-,TRBD1,16,CASSYGQGTLQETQYF,TGTGCCAGCAGTTACGGACAGGGGACCCTCCAAGAGACCCAGTACTTC
TRBJ2-7,TRBV21-1,-,-,16,CASSKAEREGHHEQYF,TGTGCCAGCAGCAAAGCCGAGCGGGAGGGCCACCACGAGCAGTACTTC
TRBJ1-3,TRBV10-3,-,TRBD1,16,CAISSGTALSGNTIYF,TGTGCCATCAGCTCTGGGACAGCCCTATCTGGAAACACCATATATTTT